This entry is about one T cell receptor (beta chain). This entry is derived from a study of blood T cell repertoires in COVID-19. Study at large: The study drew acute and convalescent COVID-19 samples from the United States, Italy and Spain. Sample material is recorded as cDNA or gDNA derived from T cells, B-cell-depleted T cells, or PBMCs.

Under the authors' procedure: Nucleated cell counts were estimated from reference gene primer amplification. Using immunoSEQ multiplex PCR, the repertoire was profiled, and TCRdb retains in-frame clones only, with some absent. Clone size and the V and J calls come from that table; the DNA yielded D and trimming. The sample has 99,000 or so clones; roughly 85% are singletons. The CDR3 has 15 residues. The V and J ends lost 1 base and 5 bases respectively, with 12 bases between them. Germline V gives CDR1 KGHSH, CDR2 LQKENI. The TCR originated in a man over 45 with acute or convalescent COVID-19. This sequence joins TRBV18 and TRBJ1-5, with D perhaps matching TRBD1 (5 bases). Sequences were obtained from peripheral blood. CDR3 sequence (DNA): TGTGCCAGCTCACCACGGTCGGGGGAGGATCAGCCCCAGCATTTT. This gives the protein CASSPRSGEDQPQHF.